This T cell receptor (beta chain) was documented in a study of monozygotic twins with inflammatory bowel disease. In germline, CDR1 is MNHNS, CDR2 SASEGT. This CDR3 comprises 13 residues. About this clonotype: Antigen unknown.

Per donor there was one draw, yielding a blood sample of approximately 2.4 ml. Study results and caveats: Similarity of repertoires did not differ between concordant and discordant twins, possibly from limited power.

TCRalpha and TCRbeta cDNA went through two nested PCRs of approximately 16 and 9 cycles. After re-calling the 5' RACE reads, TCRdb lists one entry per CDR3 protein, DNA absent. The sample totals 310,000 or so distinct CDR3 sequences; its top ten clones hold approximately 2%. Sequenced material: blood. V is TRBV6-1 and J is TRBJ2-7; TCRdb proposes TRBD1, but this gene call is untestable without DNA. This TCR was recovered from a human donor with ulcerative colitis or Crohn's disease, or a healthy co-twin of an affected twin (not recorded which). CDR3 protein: CASSEQGATQQYF.